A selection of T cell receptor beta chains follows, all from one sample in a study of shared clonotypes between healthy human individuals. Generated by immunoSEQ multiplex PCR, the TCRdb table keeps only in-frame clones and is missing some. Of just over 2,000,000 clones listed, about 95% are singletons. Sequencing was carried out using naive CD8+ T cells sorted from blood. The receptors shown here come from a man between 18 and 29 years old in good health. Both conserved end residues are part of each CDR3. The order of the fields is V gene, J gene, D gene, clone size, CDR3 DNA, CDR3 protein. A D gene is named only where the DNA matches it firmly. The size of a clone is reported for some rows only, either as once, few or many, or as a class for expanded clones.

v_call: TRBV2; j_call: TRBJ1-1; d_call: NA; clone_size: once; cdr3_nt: TGTGCCAGCAGTGAAACCACTGAAGCTTTCTTT; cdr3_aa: CASSETTEAFF
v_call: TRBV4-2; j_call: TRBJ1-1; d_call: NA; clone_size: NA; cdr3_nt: TGTGCCAGCAGCGAAGACCCAGGGGATACTGAAGCTTTCTTT; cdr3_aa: CASSEDPGDTEAFF
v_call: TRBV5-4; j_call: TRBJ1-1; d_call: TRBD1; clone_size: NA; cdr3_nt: TGTGCCAGCAGCTTGGCCGGACAGGGGGGCACTGAAGCTTTCTTT; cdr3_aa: CASSLAGQGGTEAFF
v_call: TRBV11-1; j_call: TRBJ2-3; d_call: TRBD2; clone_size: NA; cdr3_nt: TGTGCCAGCAGCTTGGCGCGGGAGAGTGTAACAGATACGCAGTATTTT; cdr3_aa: CASSLARESVTDTQYF
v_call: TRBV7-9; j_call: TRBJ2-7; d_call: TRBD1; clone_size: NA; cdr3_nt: TGTGCCAGCAGCTATTGGACAGGGGGCAACGAGCAGTACTTC; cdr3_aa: CASSYWTGGNEQYF
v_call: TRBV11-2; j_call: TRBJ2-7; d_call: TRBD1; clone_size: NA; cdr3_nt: TGTGCCAGCAGCACCGGGACAGGAGCCTACGAGCAGTACTTC; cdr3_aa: CASSTGTGAYEQYF
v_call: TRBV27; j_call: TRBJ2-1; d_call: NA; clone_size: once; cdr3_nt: TGTGCCAGCAGCGCCTTCCCGTGGGAGTACAATGAGCAGTTCTTC; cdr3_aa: CASSAFPWEYNEQFF
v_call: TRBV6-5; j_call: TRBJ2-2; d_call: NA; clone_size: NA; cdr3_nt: TGTGCCAGCGCGGGAACGAACACCGGGGAGCTGTTTTTT; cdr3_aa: CASAGTNTGELFF
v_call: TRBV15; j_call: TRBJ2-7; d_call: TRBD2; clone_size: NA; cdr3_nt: TGTGCCACCAGCACAGCTAGCGGGACCTACGAGCAGTACTTC; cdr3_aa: CATSTASGTYEQYF
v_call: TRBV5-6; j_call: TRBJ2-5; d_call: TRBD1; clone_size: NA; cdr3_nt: TGTGCCAGCAGCCCCCTGACAGGGGGTGAGACCCAGTACTTC; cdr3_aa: CASSPLTGGETQYF
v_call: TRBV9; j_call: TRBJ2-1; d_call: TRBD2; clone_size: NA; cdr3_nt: TGTGCCAGCAGCGTAGAGGGACTAGCGGGAGAAGAGCAGTTCTTC; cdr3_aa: CASSVEGLAGEEQFF
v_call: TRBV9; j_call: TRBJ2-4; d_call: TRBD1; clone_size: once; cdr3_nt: TGTGCCAGCAGCGGGAACCCCCGGGACAGCCCCGGAAACATTCAGTACTTC; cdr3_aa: CASSGNPRDSPGNIQYF
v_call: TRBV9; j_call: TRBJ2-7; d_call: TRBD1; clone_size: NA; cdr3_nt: TGTGCCAGCAGAGGGACAGGGGTAGAGCAGTACTTC; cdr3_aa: CASRGTGVEQYF
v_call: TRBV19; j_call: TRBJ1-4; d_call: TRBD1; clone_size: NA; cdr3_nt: TGTGCCAGTAGCCCCGGGACAGGGTCTCCAAAACTGTTTTTT; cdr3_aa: CASSPGTGSPKLFF
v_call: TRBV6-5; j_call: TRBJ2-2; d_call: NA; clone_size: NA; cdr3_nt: TGTGCCAGCAGTTACTCGGAGGGGGCCTGGACCGGGGAGCTGTTTTTT; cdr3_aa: CASSYSEGAWTGELFF
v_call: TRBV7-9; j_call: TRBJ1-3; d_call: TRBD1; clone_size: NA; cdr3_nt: TGTGCCAGCAGCTTTCCCGACAGGGATGGAAACACCATATATTTT; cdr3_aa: CASSFPDRDGNTIYF
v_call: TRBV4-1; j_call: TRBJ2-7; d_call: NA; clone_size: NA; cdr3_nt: TGCGCCAGCAGCCAAGATCCGGAGTCCTACGAGCAGTACTTC; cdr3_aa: CASSQDPESYEQYF
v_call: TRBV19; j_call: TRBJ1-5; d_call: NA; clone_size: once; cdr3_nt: TGTGCCAGTAGTTGGTCTATGGATAGCAATCAGCCCCAGCATTTT; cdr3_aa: CASSWSMDSNQPQHF
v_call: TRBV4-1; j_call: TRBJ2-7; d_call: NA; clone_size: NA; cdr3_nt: TGCGCCAGCAGCCAAACGACCGGGACCCGGTCCTACGAGCAGTACTTC; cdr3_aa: CASSQTTGTRSYEQYF
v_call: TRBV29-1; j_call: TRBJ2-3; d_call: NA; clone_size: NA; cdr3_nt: TGCAGCGTTGCCCTGAGCACAGATACGCAGTATTTT; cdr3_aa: CSVALSTDTQYF
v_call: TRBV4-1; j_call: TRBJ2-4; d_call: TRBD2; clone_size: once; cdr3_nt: TGCGCCAGCAGCCCTATCGGGAGGGAGAGGGTAGCCAAAAACATTCAGTACTTC; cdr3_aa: CASSPIGRERVAKNIQYF
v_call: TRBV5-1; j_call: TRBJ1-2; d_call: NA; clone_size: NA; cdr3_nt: TGCGCCAGCAGCCCTATCCGGGGCTCCTATGGCTACACCTTC; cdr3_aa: CASSPIRGSYGYTF
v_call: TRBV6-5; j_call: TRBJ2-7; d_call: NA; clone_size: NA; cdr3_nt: TGTGCCACCAAGGGACCCGCTTACGAGCAGTACTTC; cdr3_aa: CATKGPAYEQYF
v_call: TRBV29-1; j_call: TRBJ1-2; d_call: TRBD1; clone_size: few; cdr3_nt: TGCAGCGGCTCAGGGGGCGACTATGGCTACACCTTC; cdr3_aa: CSGSGGDYGYTF
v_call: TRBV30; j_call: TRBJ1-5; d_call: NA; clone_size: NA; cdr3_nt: TGTGCCTGGAGTGACGGCAGCCACGTAATACGGCATTTT; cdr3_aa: CAWSDGSHVIRHF
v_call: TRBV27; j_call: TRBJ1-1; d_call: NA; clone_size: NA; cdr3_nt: TGTGCCAGCAGCTCCAGGGGCCCTAAGGCAGAAGCTTTCTTT; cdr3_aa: CASSSRGPKAEAFF
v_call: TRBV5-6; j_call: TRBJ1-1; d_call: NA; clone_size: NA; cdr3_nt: TGTGCCAGCAGCTTGGGGGACACACACACTGAAGCTTTCTTT; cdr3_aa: CASSLGDTHTEAFF
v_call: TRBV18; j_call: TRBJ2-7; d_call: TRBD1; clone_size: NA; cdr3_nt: TGTGCCAGTTCGACAGGGTCCTACGAGCAGTACTTC; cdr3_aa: CASSTGSYEQYF
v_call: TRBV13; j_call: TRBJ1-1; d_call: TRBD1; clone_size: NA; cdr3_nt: TGTGCCAGCAGCCATGGGACAGCTGGTGAAGCTTTCTTT; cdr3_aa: CASSHGTAGEAFF
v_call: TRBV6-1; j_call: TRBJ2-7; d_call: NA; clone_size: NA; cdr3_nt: TGTGCCAGCAGTGAAGATTTTAGGCAGTTCTCCTACGAGCAGTACTTC; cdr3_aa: CASSEDFRQFSYEQYF
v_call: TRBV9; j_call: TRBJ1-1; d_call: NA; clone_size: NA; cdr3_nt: TGTGCCAGCAGCGTAGCCCTCGGAGTAGAGGACACTGAAGCTTTCTTT; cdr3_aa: CASSVALGVEDTEAFF
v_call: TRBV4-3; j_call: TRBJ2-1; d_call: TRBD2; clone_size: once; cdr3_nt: TGCGCCAGCAGCCAATTACTAGCGTCGGAGCGGAATGAGCAGTTCTTC; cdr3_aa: CASSQLLASERNEQFF
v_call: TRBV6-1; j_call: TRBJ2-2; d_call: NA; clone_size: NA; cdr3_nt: TGTGCCAGCAGTGGCAGGGACCCCTCCCTTAATGCCGGGGAGCTGTTTTTT; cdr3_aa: CASSGRDPSLNAGELFF
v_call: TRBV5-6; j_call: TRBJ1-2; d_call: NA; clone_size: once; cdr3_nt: TGTGCCAGCAGCCCTCTACTAGGGGTGAAAGGCTACACCTTC; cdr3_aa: CASSPLLGVKGYTF
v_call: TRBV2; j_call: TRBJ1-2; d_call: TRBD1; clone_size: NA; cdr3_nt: TGTGCCAGCAGCCGGACAGGGGGCGAGAACTATGGCTACACCTTC; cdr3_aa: CASSRTGGENYGYTF
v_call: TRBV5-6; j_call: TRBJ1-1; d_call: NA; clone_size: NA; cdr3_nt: TGTGCCAGCAGCTTGGCCCTCAGGGACACTGAAGCTTTCTTT; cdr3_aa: CASSLALRDTEAFF
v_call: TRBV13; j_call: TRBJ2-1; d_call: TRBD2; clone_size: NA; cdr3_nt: TGTGCCAGCAGCTTCAAGCGGGAGTCCTACAATGAGCAGTTCTTC; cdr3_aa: CASSFKRESYNEQFF
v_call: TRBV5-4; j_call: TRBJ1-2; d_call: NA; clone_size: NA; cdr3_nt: TGTGCCAGCAGCCCATTGGGATCAGGGGTATACTATGGCTACACCTTC; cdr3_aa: CASSPLGSGVYYGYTF
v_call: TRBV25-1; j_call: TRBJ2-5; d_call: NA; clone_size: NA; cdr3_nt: TGTGCCAGCTCAACCCAGAGAACAGAGACCCAGTACTTC; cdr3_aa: CASSTQRTETQYF
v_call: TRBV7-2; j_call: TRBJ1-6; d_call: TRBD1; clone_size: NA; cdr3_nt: TGTGCCAACAGCTTAGCAGGGGGAGACAATTCACCCCTCCACTTT; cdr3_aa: CANSLAGGDNSPLHF
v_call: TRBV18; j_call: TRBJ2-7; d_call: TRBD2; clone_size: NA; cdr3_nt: TGTGCCAGCTCACCACTTCAAGCGGGAATATACGAGCAGTACTTC; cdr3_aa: CASSPLQAGIYEQYF
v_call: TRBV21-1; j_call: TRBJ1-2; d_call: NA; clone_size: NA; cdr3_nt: TGTGCCAGCCCAACCCACGCCGGGACTTTCTATGGCTACACCTTC; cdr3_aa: CASPTHAGTFYGYTF
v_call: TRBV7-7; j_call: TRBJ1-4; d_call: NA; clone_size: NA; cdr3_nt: TGTGCTAGCAGCTCTCGGCCCGGGGTAAAACTGTTTTTT; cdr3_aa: CASSSRPGVKLFF
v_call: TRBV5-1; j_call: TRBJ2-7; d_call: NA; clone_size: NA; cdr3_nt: TGCGCCAGCAGTCAAACCATCAGCTCCTACGAGCAGTACTTC; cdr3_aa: CASSQTISSYEQYF
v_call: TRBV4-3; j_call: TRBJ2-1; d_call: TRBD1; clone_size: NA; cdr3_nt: TGCGCCAGCAGCCAAGAGAGATACAGGGGACGCGATGAGCAGTTCTTC; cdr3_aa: CASSQERYRGRDEQFF
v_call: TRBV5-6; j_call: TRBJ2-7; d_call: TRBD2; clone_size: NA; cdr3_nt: TGTGCCAGCAGCTCCAGCGGGGGAGAACACTCCTACGAGCAGTACTTC; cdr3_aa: CASSSSGGEHSYEQYF
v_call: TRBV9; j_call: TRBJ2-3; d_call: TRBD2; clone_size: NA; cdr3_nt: TGTGCCAGCAGCGGAGGGACTACTAGCACAGATACGCAGTATTTT; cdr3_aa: CASSGGTTSTDTQYF
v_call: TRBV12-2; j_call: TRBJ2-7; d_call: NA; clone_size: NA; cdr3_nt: TGTGCAAGTCGCTTATTCGCCCGGGATCATAATACCTCCCGGGAGCAGTACTTC; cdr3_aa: CASRLFARDHNTSREQYF
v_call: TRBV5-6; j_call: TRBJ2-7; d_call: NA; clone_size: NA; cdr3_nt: TGTGCCAGCAGCTTGGAACAGGGTAATCCCTACGAGCAGTACTTC; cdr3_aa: CASSLEQGNPYEQYF
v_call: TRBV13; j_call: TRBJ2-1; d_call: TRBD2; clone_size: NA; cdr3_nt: TGTGCCAGCAGCCCCCGGACTAGCGGGCACAATGAGCAGTTCTTC; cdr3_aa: CASSPRTSGHNEQFF
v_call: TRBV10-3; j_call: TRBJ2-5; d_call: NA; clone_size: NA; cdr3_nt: TGTGCCATCAGAGTAGCGAACGAGGAGACCCAGTACTTC; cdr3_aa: CAIRVANEETQYF
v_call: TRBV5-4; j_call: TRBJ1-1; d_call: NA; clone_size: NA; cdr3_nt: TGTGCCAGCAGCTTATCGGGAGTCATGAACACTGAAGCTTTCTTT; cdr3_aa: CASSLSGVMNTEAFF